This record concerns one T cell receptor (beta chain) sequence. Study members were between about 18 and 100 years old and lived in 20 to 30 US regions. Cohort placement rested on clinical history that participants reported themselves. The data originate from a study of blood T cell repertoires in COVID-19. Study-wide background: COVID-19 samples, acute and convalescent, were from the United States, Italy and Spain.

CDR1 and CDR2 (germline): SGHVS, FNYEAQ. After removal of 2 bases from V and 4 bases from J, the junction contained 9 bases not matched to a gene. The CDR3 consists of 17 residues. Original analysis: Reference gene primer amplification gave estimated nucleated cell counts. TCRdb keeps only in-frame clones here, not all; method: immunoSEQ multiplex PCR. The V and J calls and the clone size are those of that table, but D and trimming were determined from the DNA. The sample has approximately 390,000 clones, approximately 88% seen once. The sequencing sample was made of PBMCs or T cells enriched from blood (not recorded which). J is TRBJ1-3 and V is TRBV7-6, with 9 bases matching TRBD1. The clonotype was recovered from a woman between 40 and 50 years old with acute COVID-19. The CDR3 loop is CASSLSFGQGSGNTIYF. CDR3 sequence (DNA): TGTGCCAGCAGCTTATCATTTGGACAGGGGTCCGGAAACACCATATATTTT.